A selection of T cell receptor beta chains follows, all from one sample in a study of blood T cell repertoires in COVID-19. The method was immunoSEQ multiplex PCR; TCRdb's version includes in-frame clones alone and lacks a portion of them. The sample yields about 130,000 clones, 80% to 90% seen once. Sequenced input: PBMCs or T cells enriched from blood (not recorded which). Receptor source: a woman between 45 and 65 years old who had recovered from COVID-19. The CDR3 runs from the conserved cysteine through the conserved F or W. A D gene is named only where the DNA matches it firmly. Clone sizes are given selectively: once, few, many, or a class where the clone is expanded.

J,D,V,size,DNA,CDR3
TRBJ2-1,TRBD2,TRBV19,-,TGTGCCAGTAGTCGTTGGCTAGCGGGGGAGACCTACAATGAGCAGTTCTTC,CASSRWLAGETYNEQFF
TRBJ1-6,-,TRBV12-3/TRBV12-4,-,TGTGCCAGCACCTTGGGGGGGTTACCCCTCCACTTT,CASTLGGLPLHF
TRBJ2-1,-,TRBV2,-,TGTGCCAGCAGTGACTGGACAGCCGGGGACAATGAGCAGTTCTTC,CASSDWTAGDNEQFF
TRBJ2-1,TRBD1,TRBV6-4,-,TGTGCCAGCAGTGACTCAAGACAGGGGGTTTCAGAGGAGCAGTTCTTC,CASSDSRQGVSEEQFF
TRBJ1-5,-,TRBV6-6,once,TGTGCCAGCGTAACAGGGCCAACTCAGCCCCAGCATTTT,CASVTGPTQPQHF
TRBJ2-5,TRBD1,TRBV24-1,-,TGTGCCACCAGTGATTTCACAGGGGGGCAAGAGACCCAGTACTTC,CATSDFTGGQETQYF
TRBJ1-1,-,TRBV13,-,TGTGCCAGCAGCCTACCGGCGGGTCTCGGGGCTGAAGCTTTCTTT,CASSLPAGLGAEAFF
TRBJ2-2,-,TRBV6-5,-,TGTGCCAGCACCGTCGGGGGTCAAGGGACCGGGGAGCTGTTTTTT,CASTVGGQGTGELFF
TRBJ1-1,-,TRBV2,-,TGTGCCAGCAGTGAAGTAGAATCAAGATCGGAGATTGAAGCTTTCTTT,CASSEVESRSEIEAFF
TRBJ2-5,-,TRBV11-3,-,TGTGCCAGCACCTCTTTACCAACGTCAGGAGAGACCCAGTACTTC,CASTSLPTSGETQYF
TRBJ1-4,TRBD1,TRBV19,-,TGTGCCAGTAGTACCCTCTACGGACAGGGCAGTAATGAAAAACTGTTTTTT,CASSTLYGQGSNEKLFF
TRBJ2-1,TRBD2,TRBV5-8,-,TGTGCCAGCAGGCTAGCGGGGGGGCGAAATGAGCAGTTCTTC,CASRLAGGRNEQFF
TRBJ1-5,TRBD1,TRBV7-2,-,TGTGCCAGCAGCTTAAACAGGGGCGGTCAGCCCCAGCATTTT,CASSLNRGGQPQHF
TRBJ1-5,-,TRBV27,few,TGTGCCAGCAGGCCCCAGGGCGGCAATCAGCCCCAGCATTTT,CASRPQGGNQPQHF
TRBJ2-1,-,TRBV12-3/TRBV12-4,-,TGTGCCAGCAGGGCGACTAGGATGGGCGAGCAGTTCTTC,CASRATRMGEQFF
TRBJ1-2,TRBD1,TRBV10-3,-,TGTGCCATCAGTGGGACAGGGGATGGCTATGGCTACACCTTC,CAISGTGDGYGYTF
TRBJ1-6,-,TRBV12-3/TRBV12-4,-,TGTGCCAGCAGCCAGGACATTAATTCACCCCTCCACTTT,CASSQDINSPLHF
TRBJ2-7,TRBD1,TRBV6-2/TRBV6-3,-,TGTGCCAGCAGTTACCCCTCCGGGACAGGGGGCTACGAGCAGTACTTC,CASSYPSGTGGYEQYF
TRBJ1-1,TRBD1,TRBV27,once,TGTGCCAGCAGTTTCCTAGATACAGGGGTGAACACTGAAGCTTTCTTT,CASSFLDTGVNTEAFF
TRBJ2-4,TRBD2,TRBV7-9,-,TGTGCCAGCAGCTCATCTAACCAGGGACTTACACCGGGAGGGATTCAGTACTTC,CASSSSNQGLTPGGIQYF
TRBJ2-7,-,TRBV29-1,-,TGCAGCGTTGAAGATCGGTTTACCTACGAGCAGTACTTC,CSVEDRFTYEQYF
TRBJ2-5,TRBD2,TRBV5-1,-,TGCGCCAGCAGCCGTGGACTAGCGGAAGAGACCCAGTACTTC,CASSRGLAEETQYF
TRBJ2-5,-,TRBV7-9,-,TGTGCCAGCAGCTTAGAAGGGGGTTGGGAGACCCAGTACTTC,CASSLEGGWETQYF
TRBJ1-1,-,TRBV5-4,-,TGTGCCAGCAGCTTGGGGCAGGTCGGAGAAGCTTTCTTT,CASSLGQVGEAFF
TRBJ2-7,TRBD1,TRBV5-6,-,TGTGCCAGCACCCGGACAGGCAGCGAGCAGTACTTC,CASTRTGSEQYF
TRBJ1-2,TRBD1,TRBV27,-,TGTGCCAGCAGTTTCCACCCCCCGGGACAGGACTATGGCTACACCTTC,CASSFHPPGQDYGYTF
TRBJ2-1,TRBD2,TRBV11-3,-,TGTGCCAGCAGCTTAGTTTTGACTAGCGGGGGTTACAATGAGCAGTTCTTC,CASSLVLTSGGYNEQFF
TRBJ2-3,-,TRBV7-8,-,TGTGCCAGCAGCTTTGGATTAGCGATCACAGATACGCAGTATTTT,CASSFGLAITDTQYF
TRBJ2-7,TRBD2,TRBV4-2,once,TGTGCCAGCAGCCCCGGAGGGTCTAGCGGCGCCTACGAGCAGTACTTC,CASSPGGSSGAYEQYF
TRBJ2-5,-,TRBV10-3,medium-sized,TGTGCCATCAGTGAGCTTCGCGTGGAAGAGACCCAGTACTTC,CAISELRVEETQYF
TRBJ2-2,TRBD2,TRBV6-5,-,TGTGCCAGCAGACCAGAGCGGGGGGGCCCCGGGGAGCTGTTTTTT,CASRPERGGPGELFF
TRBJ1-2,-,TRBV5-6,once,TGTGCCAGCAGCTTGGCCAGGGCCACCTATGGCTACACCTTC,CASSLARATYGYTF
TRBJ1-1,TRBD1,TRBV6-4,-,TGTGCCAGCAGGCCAGCCGGGACAGGGGGCCAAACTGAAGCTTTCTTT,CASRPAGTGGQTEAFF
TRBJ2-7,-,TRBV5-4,-,TGTGCCAGCAGCTTGGAAGGGGTTGAGCAGTACTTC,CASSLEGVEQYF
TRBJ2-7,-,TRBV5-4,-,TGTGCCAGCAGCCTAAGGGGGTCCTACGAGCAGTACTTC,CASSLRGSYEQYF
TRBJ2-6,-,TRBV25-1,-,TGTGCCAGCAGTGAATCTCAGAGACTCTCTGGGGCCAACGTCCTGACTTTC,CASSESQRLSGANVLTF
TRBJ1-1,TRBD1,TRBV7-9,-,TGTGCCAGCAGCTTAGTGGACAGGGCAGGGGACACTGAAGCTTTCTTT,CASSLVDRAGDTEAFF